This is a list of T cell receptor beta chains from one sample in a study of blood T cell repertoires in COVID-19. TCRdb keeps only in-frame clones here, not all; method: immunoSEQ multiplex PCR. The table lists over 250,000 clones, about 87% of them singletons, with roughly 3.9% in the top ten. Sample: peripheral blood. The receptors originated from a man between 60 and 75 years old who had recovered from COVID-19. Each CDR3 is given with its conserved first and last residue. D genes are given only for firm matches. A clone size is listed for some rows: how often the clone was seen (once, few, many), or a class if it is expanded.

abundance	v_gene	j_gene	len	d_gene	CDR3nt	CDR3aa
-	TRBV15	TRBJ1-5	14	-	TGTGCCACCAGCAGAGTTTCGGAGAATCAGCCCCAGCATTTT	CATSRVSENQPQHF
-	TRBV5-1	TRBJ2-3	13	-	TGCGCCAGCAGTACACAGCGCACAGATACGCAGTATTTT	CASSTQRTDTQYF
-	TRBV19	TRBJ2-7	13	-	TGTGCCAGTAGAGGCGGGGCTCGCCACGAGCAGTACTTC	CASRGGARHEQYF
once	TRBV9	TRBJ1-1	13	TRBD1	TGTGCCAGCAGCGTGCGAGGGACAGCCAAAGCTTTCTTT	CASSVRGTAKAFF
-	TRBV12-3/TRBV12-4	TRBJ1-1	11	-	TGTGCCAGCAGCTCTACCGCCCTGGCTTTCTTT	CASSSTALAFF
-	TRBV6-6	TRBJ1-1	16	TRBD1	TGTGCCAGCAGGATACTACAGGGGGGCCCGGACACTGAAGCTTTCTTT	CASRILQGGPDTEAFF
-	TRBV7-2	TRBJ1-5	14	-	TGTGCCAGCAGCTTAGATAGTCTTAATCAGCCCCAGCATTTT	CASSLDSLNQPQHF
-	TRBV6-4	TRBJ2-1	14	-	TGTGCCAGCAGAATGGACTCCTCCTACAATGAGCAGTTCTTC	CASRMDSSYNEQFF
-	TRBV30	TRBJ2-1	15	TRBD1	TGTGCCTGGAGACGCCCGGGACAGGGTTCCCATGAGCAGTTCTTC	CAWRRPGQGSHEQFF
-	TRBV7-8	TRBJ1-5	15	-	TGTGCCAGCAGCTTAGTCCTGGGAGGCAATCAGCCCCAGCATTTT	CASSLVLGGNQPQHF
-	TRBV4-1	TRBJ1-5	15	-	TGCGCCAGCAGCCAGCTTTGGGGGGAGGACCAGCCCCAGCATTTT	CASSQLWGEDQPQHF
-	TRBV11-3	TRBJ2-2	18	-	TGTGCCAGCAGCTTATGGAGGGCGGGGGCAGACAACACCGGGGAGCTGTTTTTT	CASSLWRAGADNTGELFF
-	TRBV7-3	TRBJ2-7	15	TRBD1	TGTGCCAGCAGCTTATATGGGACAGGGGGCGAGGAGCAGTACTTC	CASSLYGTGGEEQYF
-	TRBV4-1	TRBJ2-3	17	TRBD2	TGCGCCAGCAGCCATGGAAGAACTAGCGATGATGGAGATACGCAGTATTTT	CASSHGRTSDDGDTQYF
few	TRBV27	TRBJ2-2	14	-	TGTGCCAGCAGTTCCTCTACCTCGGGTAGGAAGCTGTTTTTT	CASSSSTSGRKLFF
-	TRBV4-1	TRBJ2-7	15	TRBD1	TGCGCCAGCAGCCAGACGCCGGGACAGAGCTACGAGCAGTACTTC	CASSQTPGQSYEQYF
-	TRBV5-1	TRBJ2-4	18	-	TGCGCCAGCAGCTTGGACATTCAACATACAGGGAGGGAAAACATTCAGTACTTC	CASSLDIQHTGRENIQYF
-	TRBV6-1	TRBJ2-5	13	-	TGTGCCAGCAGTGAAGGTCCCCCATCGACCCAGTACTTC	CASSEGPPSTQYF
-	TRBV24-1	TRBJ2-2	15	TRBD2	TGTGCCACCAGTCCAGCGGGGGCCGGCACCGGGGAGCTGTTTTTT	CATSPAGAGTGELFF
-	TRBV7-2	TRBJ2-4	17	TRBD2	TGTGCCAGCAGCGCGACTAGCGGGGGGGCCGCGTTGAACATTCAGTACTTC	CASSATSGGAALNIQYF
-	TRBV10-3	TRBJ2-7	15	-	TGTGCCATCAGTGAGTCCCCAACAGCAATCTACGAGCAGTACTTC	CAISESPTAIYEQYF
-	TRBV7-9	TRBJ1-2	16	-	TGTGCCAGCAGCTTAGACAGGGTTTGGGAAAACTATGGCTACACCTTC	CASSLDRVWENYGYTF
-	TRBV28	TRBJ1-3	15	-	TGTGCCAGCAACGTGGGGGGGGGCTCTGGAAACACCATATATTTT	CASNVGGGSGNTIYF
-	TRBV9	TRBJ1-2	18	-	TGTGCCAGCAGCCCCCACGGGGTTGACAGGATTTTTAACTATGGCTACACCTTC	CASSPHGVDRIFNYGYTF
-	TRBV6-2/TRBV6-3	TRBJ2-7	17	TRBD1	TGTGCCAGCAGTTACTCGTCCAGGGGGCCCCGTTCCTACGAGCAGTACTTC	CASSYSSRGPRSYEQYF
-	TRBV7-3	TRBJ2-2	15	-	TGTGCCAGCAGCCCGTGGCGGGGGAACACCGGGGAGCTGTTTTTT	CASSPWRGNTGELFF
few	TRBV5-1	TRBJ2-1	11	-	TGCGCCAGCAGCTACACAAATGAGCAGTTCTTC	CASSYTNEQFF